This T cell receptor (beta chain) is drawn from a study of OX40 agonist ivuxolimab in advanced cancers. This table comes from immunoSEQ multiplex PCR, and its TCRdb copy is limited to in-frame clones, with some not included. Here the sample spans 30,000 to 40,000 clones, more than 75% being singletons. This CDR3 is 15 amino acids long. V was cut by 0 bases and J by 5 bases, with 11 bases left in between. Germline CDR1 MNHEY, CDR2 SMNVEV (reference sequence). The TCR was taken from an adult with an advanced solid tumor such as melanoma, head and neck, liver or kidney cancer. Sequences were derived from CD4+ or CD8+ T cells sorted from blood, sampled in a trial of the OX40 agonist ivuxolimab. The rearrangement uses TRBV27 and TRBJ2-1, with a tentative D call TRBD1 (5 bases). DNA for the CDR3: TGTGCCAGCAGTTTATCTGCGGTGGGGCACAATGAGCAGTTCTTC. Translation gives CASSLSAVGHNEQFF.